The 16 T cell receptor beta chains in this list originate from one sample, sequenced in a study of regulatory T cells in long-lasting Graves disease. Time point: newly diagnosed GD, antithyroid drugs for less than 3 months. Isolated PBMC RNA provided the starting material for the TCR library. Library construction for TCR beta used iRepertoire HTBI primers and Arm-PCR of CDR3 regions. TCRdb used MiXCR to reprocess the multiplex PCR reads, holding one entry per CDR3 protein. The sample has 500,000 to 700,000 distinct CDR3 sequences, under 20% seen once. This same sample was also part of a study on T cells in Graves' hyperthyroidism and ophthalmopathy.

The sample here was peripheral blood mononuclear cells (PBMCs), taken at new diagnosis, from a patient treated with antithyroid drugs. All receptors derive from a woman aged 25 to 39 with Graves disease.

This clonotype was seen a handful of times. The genes are TRBV6-2 or TRBV6-3 and TRBJ1-2, with D hard to call. The CDR3 contains 13 residues. V was pared by 7 bases and J by 4 bases, with 13 bases between. From germline, CDR1 is MNHEY and CDR2 SVGEGT. CDR3 in DNA: TGTGCCAGCAACCGACAACGCTCCTATGGCTACACCTTC. Translating gives CASNRQRSYGYTF.

This clonotype has a count of ten or more. The rearrangement uses TRBV12-3 or TRBV12-4 and TRBJ1-3; D is undetermined. V was clipped by 3 bases and J by 3 bases, with 9 bases between them. This CDR3 comprises 14 residues. The CDR3 here is CASSFYAVGNTIYF. For the CDR3, the DNA is TGTGCCAGCAGTTTTTATGCAGTTGGAAACACCATATATTTT.

The chain joins TRBV7-9 to TRBJ1-5; the match to TRBD1 covers 9 bases. V was clipped by 5 bases and J by 9 bases; unmatched bases: 8. Germline CDR1 and CDR2: SEHNR and FQNEAQ (reference sequence). The CDR3 is made up of 14 amino acids. The CDR3 here is CASSRTGEGRPQHF. CDR3 coding DNA: TGTGCCAGCAGCCGGACAGGGGAGGGCCGGCCCCAGCATTTT. The full variable domain, completed using reference TRBV7-9 and TRBJ1-5, is DTGVSQNPRHKITKRGQNVTFRCDPISEHNRLYWYRQTLGQGPEFLTYFQNEAQLEKSRLLSDRFSAERPKGSFSTLEIQRTEQGDSAMYLCASSRTGEGRPQHFGDGTRLSIL.

In its sample, this clonotype was seen many times. The V gene is TRBV6-1, the J gene TRBJ2-7; D ambiguous. Per germline, CDR1 MNHNS and CDR2 SASEGT. The CDR3 is 14 residues long. Trimming removed 8 bases from V and 4 bases from J, with 18 bases in between. CDR3 nucleotides: TGTGCCAGCCGCATTGCCCCTTCGGGTTACGAGCAGTACTTC. The encoded protein is CASRIAPSGYEQYF.

To note about this clonotype: A clone one base away is much larger, so this may be a read error. In DNA, the CDR3 is TGTGCCAGCAGGGACCGTAACGGAGGGCTAGGGCAGTACTTC. As protein: CASRDRNGGLGQYF. This chain connects TRBV6-1 to TRBJ2-7; the D gene is possibly TRBD2 (6 bases). The V end was cut by 6 bases, the J end by 9 bases, with 21 bases between. This CDR3 is 14 amino acids long. Looked up from germline, CDR1 is MNHNS and CDR2 is SASEGT.

This chain uses TRBV30 with TRBJ1-2; D possibly corresponds to TRBD1 (6 bases). Trimming took 0 bases from V and 8 from J, leaving 13 bases between them. Germline V gene lookup returns CDR1 GTSNPN and CDR2 SVGIG (reference sequence). There are 13 residues in the CDR3. The CDR3 loop reads CAWSVQGHGGYTF. In DNA form, the CDR3 reads TGTGCCTGGAGTGTACAGGGCCATGGCGGCTACACCTTC. Based on the CDR3 plus reference TRBV30 and TRBJ1-2, the full variable domain is SQTIHQWPATLVQPVGSPLSLECTVEGTSNPNLYWYRQAAGRGLQLLFYSVGIGQISSEVPQNLSASRPQDRQFILSSKKLLLSDSGFYLCAWSVQGHGGYTFGSGTRLTVV.

The chain uses TRBV4-2 and TRBJ2-1; perhaps D is TRBD1 or TRBD2 (5 bases each). The germline V gene has CDR1 LGHNA and CDR2 YNFKEQ. CDR3 size: 13 residues. The ends were cut back, 5 bases at V and 8 bases at J, with 13 bases in the middle. CDR3 in DNA: TGTGCCAGCAGCAACCCGGGACGGGATGAGCAGTTCTTC. This codes for CASSNPGRDEQFF.

The V gene is TRBV28, the J gene TRBJ2-5, with a tentative D call TRBD1 (6 bases). This CDR3 spans 13 amino acids. V was cut by 8 bases and J by 4 bases, with 14 bases left in between. Germline CDR1 reads MDHEN; CDR2 reads SYDVKM. DNA of the CDR3: TGTGCCAGCCGTACAGGGTTTTTAGAGACCCAGTACTTC. It specifies CASRTGFLETQYF.

This clonotype was picked up many times. The V call is TRBV20-1, the J call TRBJ1-5, with TRBD1 identical over 9 bases. The length of the CDR3 is 15 residues. V lost 6 bases, J lost 4 bases, and 10 bases stayed unmatched. The germline V gene has CDR1 DFQATT and CDR2 SNEGSKA (reference sequence). CDR3 DNA: TGCAGTGCCCCGGACAGGGGACGAAGGAATCAGCCCCAGCATTTT. Amino acids: CSAPDRGRRNQPQHF.

The genes are TRBV5-8 and TRBJ2-7; D uncertain. Germline-derived CDR1 and CDR2 are SGHTS and YDEGEE. V was shortened by 4 bases and J by 2 bases, with 13 bases between the two germline ends. CDR3 length equals 14 residues. CDR3 nucleotide sequence: TGTGCCAGCAGCGGACGGCCTTTTGCCTACGAGCAGTACTTC. Its translation: CASSGRPFAYEQYF.

In its sample, this clonotype was seen many times. This chain uses TRBV12-3 or TRBV12-4 with TRBJ2-5, with unresolved D. This CDR3 comprises 14 residues. V was shortened by 4 bases and J by 2 bases, with 11 bases between the two germline ends. CDR3 DNA: TGTGCCAGCAGTTCTTACACCCCTCAAGAGACCCAGTACTTC. It codes for CASSSYTPQETQYF.

The chain uses TRBV5-1 and TRBJ2-7, with 13 bases matching TRBD2. The germline V gene encodes CDR1 SGHRS and CDR2 YFSETQ. The length of the CDR3 is 13 residues. J lost 4 bases, V lost 5 bases, and 0 bases had no gene match. The CDR3 protein is CASRGLAGYEQYF. CDR3 nucleotide sequence: TGCGCCAGCAGGGGACTAGCGGGGTACGAGCAGTACTTC.

The sample holds many counts of this clonotype. The CDR3 DNA is TGTGCCAGCAGCCTTCTGACAGGGTTTACGGAGACCCAGTACTTC. This encodes CASSLLTGFTETQYF. J is TRBJ2-5 and V is TRBV2, with TRBD1 identical over 7 bases. This CDR3 has 15 amino acids. Per the germline V gene, CDR1 is SNHLY and CDR2 is FYNNEI. J lost 5 bases, V lost 6 bases, and 12 bases had no gene match. The variable domain in full, completed from reference TRBV2 and TRBJ2-5, reads EPEVTQTPSHQVTQMGQEVILRCVPISNHLYFYWYRQILGQKVEFLVSFYNNEISEKSEIFDDQFSVERPDGSNFTLKIRSTKLEDSAMYFCASSLLTGFTETQYFGPGTRLLVL.

This clonotype was picked up many times. This rearrangement joins TRBV6-1 to TRBJ2-6, with 7 bases matching TRBD1. The CDR3 is 18 residues long. Germline CDR1 and CDR2: MNHNS and SASEGT. J was trimmed by 4 bases and V by 9 bases; bases with no gene match: 18. CDR3 DNA: TGTGCCAGACTGTGCAAGGGACAGTTGCGTTTCGGGGCCAACGTCCTGACTTTC. Translation: CARLCKGQLRFGANVLTF.

This clonotype was counted at least ten times. The chain combines TRBV6-1 with TRBJ2-1; D might be TRBD2 (5 bases). The V and J ends lost 5 bases and 3 bases respectively, with 8 bases between them. The CDR3 sequence is 13 residues long. CDR1 MNHNS and CDR2 SASEGT come from the germline V gene. The CDR3: CASSLRGYNEQFF. CDR3 DNA: TGTGCCAGCAGTCTCCGGGGCTACAATGAGCAGTTCTTC.

The chain carries TRBV7-8 and TRBJ2-7; TRBD2 is a possible D gene (5 bases). V shed 0 bases and J shed 3 bases, with 15 bases lying between them. The CDR3 contains 16 residues. Germline values: CDR1 SGHVS, CDR2 FQNEAQ. In nucleotides, the CDR3 is TGTGCCAGCAGCTTAGCGGGAGCCGCCATCTACTACGAGCAGTACTTC. Translation: CASSLAGAAIYYEQYF.